This is a list of T cell receptor beta chains from one sample in a study of regulatory T cells in long-lasting Graves disease. Via MiXCR, TCRdb re-called the multiplex PCR reads, giving one row per CDR3 protein. The sample lists about 220,000 distinct CDR3 sequences, around 19% seen once, with roughly 12% in the top ten. The same data also contributed to another study, on T cells in Graves' hyperthyroidism and ophthalmopathy.

The sequences come from peripheral blood mononuclear cells (PBMCs), collected at new diagnosis, from a patient treated with antithyroid drugs. The receptors originated from a woman younger than 45 with Graves disease. CDR3s include the opening cysteine and the closing phenylalanine or tryptophan. Each record gives: J gene, D gene, clone size, V gene, CDR3 protein, CDR3 DNA. A D gene is named only where the DNA matches it firmly. Clone size appears in some rows only: once, few, many, or a class for an expanded clone.

TRBJ2-2,-,-,TRBV28,CATLPRGAGTGELFF,TGTGCCACCCTCCCCCGGGGGGCGGGCACCGGGGAGCTGTTTTTT
TRBJ2-1,TRBD1,-,TRBV2,CASSGPREGTGGGNEQFF,TGTGCCAGCAGTGGGCCCAGGGAAGGGACAGGGGGCGGCAATGAGCAGTTCTTC
TRBJ1-6,-,many,TRBV7-8,CASSPAGSGRNSPLHF,TGTGCCAGCAGCCCCGCCGGCTCAGGGAGGAATTCACCCCTCCACTTT
TRBJ2-7,-,many,TRBV27,CASSLSQVTYEQYF,TGTGCCAGCAGTTTATCACAGGTAACCTACGAGCAGTACTTC
TRBJ2-7,-,many,TRBV10-3,CAIRGGASPAYEQYF,TGTGCCATCAGGGGGGGGGCCTCCCCGGCCTACGAGCAGTACTTC
TRBJ2-3,TRBD2,-,TRBV6-1,CASSLGTSENWDTQYF,TGTGCCAGCAGTCTCGGGACTAGCGAGAATTGGGATACGCAGTATTTT
TRBJ1-1,-,many,TRBV12-3/TRBV12-4,CASSLKTAPNTEAFF,TGTGCCAGCAGTTTAAAGACAGCACCGAACACTGAAGCTTTCTTT
TRBJ1-1,-,many,TRBV11-3,CASSLMAGDTEAFF,TGTGCCAGCAGCTTAATGGCGGGGGACACTGAAGCTTTCTTT
TRBJ1-1,TRBD1,-,TRBV5-1,CASSVNRGGNTEAFF,TGCGCCAGCAGCGTGAACAGGGGAGGGAACACTGAAGCTTTCTTT
TRBJ2-7,-,-,TRBV13,CASSLGFRQASHEQYF,TGTGCCAGCAGCTTAGGATTTCGACAGGCGAGTCACGAGCAGTACTTC
TRBJ2-3,-,many,TRBV5-4,CASSQSLTDTQYF,TGTGCCAGCAGCCAGAGTCTGACAGATACGCAGTATTTT
TRBJ1-4,-,many,TRBV6-1,CASRTTAARGEKLFF,TGTGCCAGCAGGACTACGGCCGCCAGGGGTGAAAAACTGTTTTTT
TRBJ2-1,-,many,TRBV19,CASSGSSPSSYNEQFF,TGTGCCAGTAGCGGGTCGAGCCCGAGCTCCTACAATGAGCAGTTCTTC
TRBJ1-2,-,many,TRBV19,CASTPGPEDVYGYTF,TGTGCCAGTACTCCTGGGCCGGAAGATGTCTATGGCTACACCTTC
TRBJ1-5,-,many,TRBV27,CASKVDPSNQPQHF,TGTGCCAGCAAGGTCGACCCTAGCAATCAGCCCCAGCATTTT